A selection of T cell receptor beta chains follows, all from one sample in a study of T-cell reconstitution after alpha-beta-depleted transplantation in children. TCRdb reprocessed the PCR reads via MiXCR and lists one record per CDR3 protein. The repertoire includes 80,000 or so distinct CDR3 sequences, around 14% of them detected once, and 27% sits in the top ten. Sequences were derived from PBMCs, mostly from graft donor cells, sampled 180 days after TCRalphabeta/CD19-depleted stem cell transplant. Source of these receptors: a male patient aged 2-10 years who had a stem cell transplant for acute lymphoblastic leukemia, so the T cells may come from the graft donor. CDR3s include the opening cysteine and the closing phenylalanine or tryptophan. A D gene is named only where the DNA matches it firmly. Size is omitted from some rows. Given values are once, few, many or a class for expanded clones.

J gene | D gene | V gene | clone size | CDR3 protein | CDR3 DNA
TRBJ1-4 | . | TRBV1 | . | CTSSLPGRTVDEKLFF | TGCACCAGCAGCCTACCGGGAAGGACAGTGGATGAAAAACTGTTTTTT
TRBJ2-3 | . | TRBV6-5 | few | CASSYSYTQYF | TGTGCCAGCAGTTACTCGTATACGCAGTATTTT
TRBJ2-7 | . | TRBV7-8 | many | CASNLDGSYEQYF | TGTGCCAGCAACCTAGACGGCTCCTACGAGCAGTACTTC
TRBJ2-5 | . | TRBV20-1 | few | CSWGIQETQYF | TGCAGCTGGGGAATCCAAGAGACCCAGTACTTC
TRBJ2-7 | . | TRBV28 | . | CASSFRPSARTYEQYF | TGTGCCAGCAGTTTTCGGCCTAGCGCGAGGACCTACGAGCAGTACTTC
TRBJ2-1 | . | TRBV11-3 | few | CASSFRRASEQFF | TGTGCCAGCAGCTTCCGACGAGCGAGTGAGCAGTTCTTC
TRBJ1-3 | . | TRBV6-5 | few | CASSQGLDTIYF | TGTGCCAGCAGTCAGGGGTTGGACACCATATATTTT
TRBJ1-2 | . | TRBV27 | . | CASSESRQSFGYGYTF | TGTGCCAGCAGCGAGAGTAGACAGTCTTTCGGCTATGGCTACACCTTC
TRBJ2-1 | TRBD2 | TRBV20-1 | . | CSARVPSGRLGNEQFF | TGCAGTGCTAGGGTCCCTAGCGGGAGGTTGGGCAATGAGCAGTTCTTC
TRBJ2-2 | . | TRBV7-2 | . | CASSLRNTGELFF | TGTGCCAGCAGCTTACGTAACACCGGGGAGCTGTTTTTT
TRBJ2-7 | . | TRBV6-5 | few | CASSYPPGGRNYEQYF | TGTGCCAGCAGTTATCCTCCCGGGGGAAGGAACTACGAGCAGTACTTC
TRBJ2-2 | . | TRBV28 | few | CASIGGIGELFF | TGTGCCAGCATTGGGGGAATCGGGGAGCTGTTTTTT
TRBJ2-3 | . | TRBV4-2 | many | CASSPFSLRSGPQYF | TGTGCCAGCAGCCCATTTTCACTACGGTCTGGACCACAGTATTTT
TRBJ1-1 | . | TRBV29-1 | few | CSVEGGRLNTEAFF | TGCAGCGTCGAGGGGGGGAGGCTGAACACTGAAGCTTTCTTT
TRBJ1-6 | . | TRBV21-1 | . | CASSPQQQELNSPLHF | TGTGCCAGCAGCCCGCAGCAGCAGGAGTTAAATTCACCCCTCCACTTT
TRBJ1-5 | TRBD1 | TRBV12-3/TRBV12-4 | . | CASSGQGYQPQHF | TGTGCCAGCAGTGGACAGGGATATCAGCCCCAGCATTTT
TRBJ1-4 | . | TRBV7-6 | . | CASSPVANEKLFF | TGTGCCAGCAGCCCTGTGGCTAATGAAAAACTGTTTTTT
TRBJ2-1 | TRBD1 | TRBV15 | few | CATSSQTGAAYNEQFF | TGTGCCACCAGCAGCCAGACAGGGGCTGCCTACAATGAGCAGTTCTTC
TRBJ1-1 | . | TRBV3-1 | many | CASSQVRGLNTEAFF | TGTGCCAGCAGCCAAGTCAGGGGCTTGAACACTGAAGCTTTCTTT
TRBJ2-6 | . | TRBV5-1 | . | CASSLVGGGANVLTF | TGCGCCAGCAGCTTGGTGGGTGGTGGGGCCAACGTCCTGACTTTC
TRBJ1-2 | TRBD1 | TRBV6-1 | . | CASRRTGGNYGYTF | TGTGCCAGCAGAAGGACAGGGGGGAACTATGGCTACACCTTC
TRBJ1-3 | . | TRBV6-5 | few | CASSWGGEAGNTIYF | TGTGCCAGCAGTTGGGGGGGAGAGGCTGGAAACACCATATATTTT
TRBJ2-2 | TRBD1 | TRBV5-6 | few | CASSLGGQGDTGELFF | TGTGCCAGCAGCTTAGGCGGACAGGGTGACACCGGGGAGCTGTTTTTT
TRBJ2-7 | . | TRBV2 | . | CASEGLSSYEQYF | TGTGCCAGCGAAGGGCTGAGCTCCTACGAGCAGTACTTC
TRBJ2-4 | TRBD1 | TRBV5-1 | few | CASSFLQGRGKNIQYF | TGCGCCAGCAGCTTTTTACAGGGGAGAGGCAAAAACATTCAGTACTTC
TRBJ1-5 | . | TRBV4-3 | few | CASSQGAALGPQHF | TGCGCCAGCAGCCAAGGTGCAGCTTTAGGGCCCCAGCATTTT
TRBJ1-6 | . | TRBV5-6 | many | CASSFKEHNSPLHF | TGTGCCAGCAGCTTTAAGGAGCATAATTCACCCCTCCACTTT
TRBJ2-1 | . | TRBV20-1 | . | CSAKTGLDNEQFF | TGCAGTGCTAAAACGGGACTCGACAATGAGCAGTTCTTC
TRBJ2-3 | TRBD2 | TRBV28 | many | CASRPAGGVSVPQYF | TGTGCCAGCAGGCCAGCGGGGGGCGTATCGGTGCCGCAGTATTTT
TRBJ2-3 | . | TRBV27 | . | CASRPSTGPVDTDTQYF | TGTGCCAGCAGACCCTCCACAGGTCCCGTAGACACAGATACGCAGTATTTT
TRBJ1-2 | . | TRBV4-3 | . | CASSQETGTRLHGYTF | TGCGCCAGCAGCCAAGAAACTGGGACAAGGCTTCATGGCTACACCTTC
TRBJ2-5 | . | TRBV5-1 | many | CASSLALQETQYF | TGCGCCAGCAGCTTAGCCCTCCAAGAGACCCAGTACTTC
TRBJ2-7 | TRBD1 | TRBV7-2 | many | CASSGQGVSFYEQYF | TGTGCCAGCAGCGGACAGGGTGTCTCCTTCTACGAGCAGTACTTC
TRBJ2-5 | TRBD1 | TRBV5-1 | . | CASSQGTGRKETQYF | TGCGCCAGCAGCCAAGGGACAGGGAGGAAGGAGACCCAGTACTTC
TRBJ1-1 | . | TRBV6-5 | . | CASTGIGTEAFF | TGTGCCAGCACGGGGATAGGCACTGAAGCTTTCTTT
TRBJ1-1 | TRBD1 | TRBV6-1 | . | CASRARTGGFTEAFF | TGTGCCAGCAGGGCCAGGACAGGGGGGTTCACTGAAGCTTTCTTT
TRBJ1-5 | . | TRBV4-1 | few | CASSQTLLGYQPQHF | TGCGCCAGCAGCCAGACCCTTCTGGGGTATCAGCCCCAGCATTTT
TRBJ1-6 | . | TRBV27 | . | CASSLGDPNSPLHF | TGTGCCAGCAGCCTCGGGGACCCTAATTCACCCCTCCACTTT
TRBJ1-6 | . | TRBV4-3 | . | CASSQDCHRTLHF | TGCGCCAGCAGCCAAGATTGTCACAGAACCCTCCACTTT
TRBJ2-1 | . | TRBV20-1 | . | CSATEEEQFF | TGCAGTGCTACGGAGGAGGAGCAGTTCTTC
TRBJ2-7 | TRBD1 | TRBV27 | many | CASSPLDRAEQYF | TGTGCCAGCAGTCCCCTCGACAGGGCCGAGCAGTACTTC
TRBJ2-2 | . | TRBV10-3 | few | CAISPRGDTGELFF | TGTGCCATCAGTCCAAGGGGAGACACCGGGGAGCTGTTTTTT
TRBJ2-3 | . | TRBV7-8 | . | CASSLGRSTDTQYF | TGTGCCAGCAGCTTAGGGCGTAGCACAGATACGCAGTATTTT